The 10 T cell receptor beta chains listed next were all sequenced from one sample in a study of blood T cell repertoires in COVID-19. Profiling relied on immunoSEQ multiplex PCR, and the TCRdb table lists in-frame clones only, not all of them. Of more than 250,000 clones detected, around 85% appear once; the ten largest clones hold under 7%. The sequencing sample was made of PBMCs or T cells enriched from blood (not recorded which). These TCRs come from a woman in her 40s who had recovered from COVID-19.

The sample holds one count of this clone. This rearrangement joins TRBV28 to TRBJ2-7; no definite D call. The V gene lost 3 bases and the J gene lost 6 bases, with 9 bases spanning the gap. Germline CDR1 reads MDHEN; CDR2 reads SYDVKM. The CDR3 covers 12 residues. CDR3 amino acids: CASSFASGEQYF. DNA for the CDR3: TGTGCCAGCAGTTTTGCTTCGGGCGAGCAGTACTTC.

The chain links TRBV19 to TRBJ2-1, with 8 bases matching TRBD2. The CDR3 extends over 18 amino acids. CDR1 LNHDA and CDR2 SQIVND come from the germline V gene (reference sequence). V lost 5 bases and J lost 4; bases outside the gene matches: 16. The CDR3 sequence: CASSFEFWERERYNEQFF. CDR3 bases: TGTGCCAGTAGTTTTGAGTTTTGGGAGCGGGAGAGATACAATGAGCAGTTCTTC.

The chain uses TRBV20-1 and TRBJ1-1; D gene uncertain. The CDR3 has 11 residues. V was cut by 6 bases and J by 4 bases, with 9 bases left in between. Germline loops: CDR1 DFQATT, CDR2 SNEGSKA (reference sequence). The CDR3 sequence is CSASLSTEAFF. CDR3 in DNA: TGCAGTGCAAGCTTGAGCACTGAAGCTTTCTTT.

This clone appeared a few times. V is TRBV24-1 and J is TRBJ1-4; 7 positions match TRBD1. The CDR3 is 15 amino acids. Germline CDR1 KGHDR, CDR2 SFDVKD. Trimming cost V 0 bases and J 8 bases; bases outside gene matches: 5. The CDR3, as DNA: TGTGCCACCAGTGATTTGGGGCAGGGGGACGAAAAACTGTTTTTT. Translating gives CATSDLGQGDEKLFF.

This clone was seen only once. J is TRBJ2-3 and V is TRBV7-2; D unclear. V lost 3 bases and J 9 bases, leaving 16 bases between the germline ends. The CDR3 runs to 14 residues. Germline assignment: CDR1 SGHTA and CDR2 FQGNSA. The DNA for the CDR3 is TGTGCCAGCAGCTTCGTGCCTAGATCCTTAACGCAGTATTTT. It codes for CASSFVPRSLTQYF.

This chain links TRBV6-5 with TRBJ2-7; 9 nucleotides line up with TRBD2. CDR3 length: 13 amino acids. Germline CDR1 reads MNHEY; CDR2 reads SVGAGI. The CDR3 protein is CASQREDSYEQYF. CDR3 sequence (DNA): TGTGCATCGCAGCGGGAGGATAGCTACGAGCAGTACTTC.

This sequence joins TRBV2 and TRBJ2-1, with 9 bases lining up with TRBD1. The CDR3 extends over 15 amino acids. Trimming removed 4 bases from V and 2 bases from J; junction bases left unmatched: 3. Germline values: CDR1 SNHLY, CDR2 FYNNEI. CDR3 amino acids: CASSGTGEAYNEQFF. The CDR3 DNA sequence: TGTGCCAGCAGTGGGACAGGGGAGGCCTACAATGAGCAGTTCTTC.

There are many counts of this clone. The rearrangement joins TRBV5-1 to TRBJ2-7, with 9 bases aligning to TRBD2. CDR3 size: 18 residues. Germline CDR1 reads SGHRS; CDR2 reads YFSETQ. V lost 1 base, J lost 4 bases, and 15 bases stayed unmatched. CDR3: CASSLRAGTSTLGYEQYF. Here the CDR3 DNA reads TGCGCCAGCAGCTTGCGGGCCGGGACTAGCACCCTGGGGTACGAGCAGTACTTC.

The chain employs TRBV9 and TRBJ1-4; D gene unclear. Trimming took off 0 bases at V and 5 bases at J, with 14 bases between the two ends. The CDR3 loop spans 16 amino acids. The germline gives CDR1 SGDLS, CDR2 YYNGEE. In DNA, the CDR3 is TGTGCCAGCAGCGTAGGGCCCGGGAGGGAGAATGAAAAACTGTTTTTT. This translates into CASSVGPGRENEKLFF.

This CDR3 reads CASSAADTQYF. As DNA, the CDR3 is TGTGCCAGCAGCGCGGCGGATACGCAGTATTTT. The rearrangement links TRBV7-2 to TRBJ2-3, with D unclear. Germline V gene data show CDR1 as SGHTA and CDR2 as FQGNSA. V dropped 5 bases and J dropped 6 bases, with 6 bases sitting between them. The CDR3 loop spans 11 amino acids.